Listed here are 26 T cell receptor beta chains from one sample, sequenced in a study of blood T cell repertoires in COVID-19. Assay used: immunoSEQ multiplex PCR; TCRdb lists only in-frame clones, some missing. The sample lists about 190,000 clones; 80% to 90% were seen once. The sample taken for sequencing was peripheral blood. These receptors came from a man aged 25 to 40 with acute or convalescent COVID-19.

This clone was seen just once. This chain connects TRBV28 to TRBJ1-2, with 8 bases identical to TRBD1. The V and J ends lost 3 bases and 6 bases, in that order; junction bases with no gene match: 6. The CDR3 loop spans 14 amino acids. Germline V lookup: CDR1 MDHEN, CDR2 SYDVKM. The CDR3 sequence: CASSLTQGAHGYTF. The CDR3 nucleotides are TGTGCCAGCAGTTTGACCCAGGGGGCGCATGGCTACACCTTC.

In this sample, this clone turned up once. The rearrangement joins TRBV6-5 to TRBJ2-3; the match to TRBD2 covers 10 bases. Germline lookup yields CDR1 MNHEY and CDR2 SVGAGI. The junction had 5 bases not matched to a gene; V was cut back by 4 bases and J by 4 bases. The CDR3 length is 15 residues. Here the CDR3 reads CASSFSGGFADTQYF. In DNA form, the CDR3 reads TGTGCCAGCAGTTTTAGCGGGGGGTTTGCAGATACGCAGTATTTT.

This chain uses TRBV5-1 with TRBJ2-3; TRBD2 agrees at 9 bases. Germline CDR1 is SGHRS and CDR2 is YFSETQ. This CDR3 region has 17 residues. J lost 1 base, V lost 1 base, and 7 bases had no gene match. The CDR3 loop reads CASSLFSAGGRTDTQYF. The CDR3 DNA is TGCGCCAGCAGCTTGTTTTCTGCGGGGGGGCGCACAGATACGCAGTATTTT.

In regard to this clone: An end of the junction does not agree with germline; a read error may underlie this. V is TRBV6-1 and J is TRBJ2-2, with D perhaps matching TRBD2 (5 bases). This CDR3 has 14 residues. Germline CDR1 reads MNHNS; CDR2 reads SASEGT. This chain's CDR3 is CASREGLITGELFF. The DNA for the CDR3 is TGTGCCAGCAGGGAAGGACTGATTACCGGGGAGCTGTTTTTT.

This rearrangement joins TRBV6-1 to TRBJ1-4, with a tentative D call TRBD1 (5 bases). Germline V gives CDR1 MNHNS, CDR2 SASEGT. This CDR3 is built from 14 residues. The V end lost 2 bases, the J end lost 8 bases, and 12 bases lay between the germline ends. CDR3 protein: CASSEFGEGEKLFF. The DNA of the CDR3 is TGTGCCAGCAGTGAATTTGGGGAGGGGGAAAAACTGTTTTTT.

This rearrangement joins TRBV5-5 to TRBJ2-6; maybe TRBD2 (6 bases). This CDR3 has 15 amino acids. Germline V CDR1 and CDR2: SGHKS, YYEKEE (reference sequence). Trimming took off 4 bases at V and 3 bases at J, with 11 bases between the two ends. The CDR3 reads CASSAGTGGANVLTF. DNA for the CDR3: TGTGCCAGCAGCGCGGGGACGGGTGGGGCCAACGTCCTGACTTTC.

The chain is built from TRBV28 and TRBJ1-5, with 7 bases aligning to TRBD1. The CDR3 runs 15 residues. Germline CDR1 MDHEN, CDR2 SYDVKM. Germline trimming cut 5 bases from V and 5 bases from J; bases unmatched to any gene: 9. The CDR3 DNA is TGTGCCAGCAGTGTACAAGGGACAGTAGATCAGCCCCAGCATTTT. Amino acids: CASSVQGTVDQPQHF.

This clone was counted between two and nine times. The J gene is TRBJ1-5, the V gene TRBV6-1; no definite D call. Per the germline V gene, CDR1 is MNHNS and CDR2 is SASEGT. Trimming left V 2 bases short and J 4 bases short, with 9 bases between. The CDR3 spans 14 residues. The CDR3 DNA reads TGTGCCAGCAGTGAATGGGAGAATAATCAGCCCCAGCATTTT. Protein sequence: CASSEWENNQPQHF.

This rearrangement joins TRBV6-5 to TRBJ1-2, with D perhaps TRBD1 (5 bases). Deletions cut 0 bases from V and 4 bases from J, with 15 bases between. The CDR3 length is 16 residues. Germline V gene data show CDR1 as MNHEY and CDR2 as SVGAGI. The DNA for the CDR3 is TGTGCCAGCAGTTACTCGATTGGACAACAATTCTATGGCTACACCTTC. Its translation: CASSYSIGQQFYGYTF.

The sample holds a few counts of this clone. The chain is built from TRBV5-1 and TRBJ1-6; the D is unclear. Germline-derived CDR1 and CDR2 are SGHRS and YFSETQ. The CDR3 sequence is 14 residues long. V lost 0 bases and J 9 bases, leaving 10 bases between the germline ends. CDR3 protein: CASSLEHEVSPLHF. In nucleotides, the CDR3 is TGCGCCAGCAGCTTGGAACACGAAGTTTCACCCCTCCACTTT.

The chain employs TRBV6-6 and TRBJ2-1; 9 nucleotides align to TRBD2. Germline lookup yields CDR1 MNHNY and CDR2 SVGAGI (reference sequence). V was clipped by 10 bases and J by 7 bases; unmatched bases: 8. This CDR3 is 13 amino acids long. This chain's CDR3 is CANSPAGGNEQFF. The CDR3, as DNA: TGTGCCAATTCTCCGGCGGGAGGGAATGAGCAGTTCTTC.

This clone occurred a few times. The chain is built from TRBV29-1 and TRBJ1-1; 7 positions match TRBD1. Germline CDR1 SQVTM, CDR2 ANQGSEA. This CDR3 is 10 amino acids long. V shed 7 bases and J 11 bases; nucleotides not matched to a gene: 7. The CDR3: CSALDREAFF. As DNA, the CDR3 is TGCAGCGCCCTCGACAGGGAGGCTTTCTTT.

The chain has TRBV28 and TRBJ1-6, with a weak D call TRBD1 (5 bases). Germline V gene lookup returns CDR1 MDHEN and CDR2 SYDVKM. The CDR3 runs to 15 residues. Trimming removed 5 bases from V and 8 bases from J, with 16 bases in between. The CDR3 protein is CASSAKGLQDSPLHF. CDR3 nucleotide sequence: TGTGCCAGCAGTGCAAAGGGGCTCCAGGATTCACCCCTCCACTTT.

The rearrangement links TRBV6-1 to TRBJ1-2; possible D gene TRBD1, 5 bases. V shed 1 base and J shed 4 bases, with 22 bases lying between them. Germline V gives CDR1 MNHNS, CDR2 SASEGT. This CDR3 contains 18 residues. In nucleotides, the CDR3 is TGTGCCAGCAGTGAAGTATCTTTTCGGACATCGGACGGCTATGGCTACACCTTC. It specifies CASSEVSFRTSDGYGYTF.

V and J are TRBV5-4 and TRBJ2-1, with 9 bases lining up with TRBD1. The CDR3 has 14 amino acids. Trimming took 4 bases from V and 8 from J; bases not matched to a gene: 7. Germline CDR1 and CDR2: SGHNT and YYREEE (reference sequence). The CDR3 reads CASSPRQGVDEQFF. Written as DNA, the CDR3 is TGTGCCAGCAGCCCGAGACAGGGGGTTGATGAGCAGTTCTTC. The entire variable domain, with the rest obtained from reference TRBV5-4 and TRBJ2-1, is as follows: ETGVTQSPTHLIKTRGQQVTLRCSSQSGHNTVSWYQQALGQGPQFIFQYYREEENGRGNFPPRFSGLQFPNYSSELNVNALELDDSALYLCASSPRQGVDEQFFGPGTRLTVL.

CDR3 sequence: CASSKQYSSYNEQFF. CDR3 nucleotides: TGTGCCAGCAGTAAACAGTATAGCTCCTACAATGAGCAGTTCTTC. V is TRBV7-2 and J is TRBJ2-1; D is uncertain. The CDR3 length is 15 residues. Germline lookup yields CDR1 SGHTA and CDR2 FQGNSA. V lost 6 bases and J lost 0, with 12 bases in between.

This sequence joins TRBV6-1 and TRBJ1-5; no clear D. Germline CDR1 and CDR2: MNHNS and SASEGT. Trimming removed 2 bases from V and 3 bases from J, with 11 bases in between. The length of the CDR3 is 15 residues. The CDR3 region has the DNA TGTGCCAGCAGTGAACAAGAGCTTCACAATCAGCCCCAGCATTTT. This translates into CASSEQELHNQPQHF.

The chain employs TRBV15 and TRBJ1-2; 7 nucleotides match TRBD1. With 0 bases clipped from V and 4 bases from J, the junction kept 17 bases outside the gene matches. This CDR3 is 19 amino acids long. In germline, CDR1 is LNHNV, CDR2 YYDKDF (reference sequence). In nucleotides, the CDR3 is TGTGCCACCAGCAGAGATCATCGTTGGACAGGACAAGATAGCTATGGCTACACCTTC. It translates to CATSRDHRWTGQDSYGYTF.

CDR3 protein: CAIRAGGPDYGYTF. In DNA, the CDR3 is TGTGCCATCAGGGCAGGGGGCCCCGACTATGGCTACACCTTC. The chain employs TRBV10-3 and TRBJ1-2; 8 bases fit TRBD1. Per germline, CDR1 ENHRY and CDR2 SYGVKD. V was clipped by 6 bases and J by 3 bases; unmatched bases: 6. This CDR3 is 14 amino acids long.

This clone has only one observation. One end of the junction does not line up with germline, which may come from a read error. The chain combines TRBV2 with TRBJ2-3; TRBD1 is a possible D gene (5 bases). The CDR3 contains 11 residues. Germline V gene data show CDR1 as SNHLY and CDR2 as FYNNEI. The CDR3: CASSDPGPRDF. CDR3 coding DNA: TGTGCCAGCAGTGACCCCGGACCCAGGGATTTT.

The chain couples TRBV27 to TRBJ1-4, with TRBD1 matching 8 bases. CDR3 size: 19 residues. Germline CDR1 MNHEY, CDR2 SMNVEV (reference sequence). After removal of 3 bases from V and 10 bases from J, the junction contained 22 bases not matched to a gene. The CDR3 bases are TGTGCCAGCAGTTTTGATGGCAGGGGGCTCTACCCCCAGGGGGGAAAACTGTTTTTT. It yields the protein CASSFDGRGLYPQGGKLFF.

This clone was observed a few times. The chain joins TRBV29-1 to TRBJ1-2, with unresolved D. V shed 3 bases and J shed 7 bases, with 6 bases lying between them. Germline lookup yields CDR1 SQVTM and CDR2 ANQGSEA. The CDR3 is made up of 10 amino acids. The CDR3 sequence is CSVDYGGYTF. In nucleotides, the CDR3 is TGCAGCGTTGACTATGGTGGCTACACCTTC.

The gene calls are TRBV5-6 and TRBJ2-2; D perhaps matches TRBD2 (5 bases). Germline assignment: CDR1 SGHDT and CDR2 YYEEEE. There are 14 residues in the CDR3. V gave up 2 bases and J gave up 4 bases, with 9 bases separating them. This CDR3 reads CASSFGSGTGELFF. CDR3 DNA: TGTGCCAGCAGCTTCGGCAGCGGCACCGGGGAGCTGTTTTTT. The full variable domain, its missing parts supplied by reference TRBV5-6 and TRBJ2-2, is DAGVTQSPTHLIKTRGQQVTLRCSPKSGHDTVSWYQQALGQGPQFIFQYYEEEERQRGNFPDRFSGHQFPNYSSELNVNALLLGDSALYLCASSFGSGTGELFFGEGSRLTVL.

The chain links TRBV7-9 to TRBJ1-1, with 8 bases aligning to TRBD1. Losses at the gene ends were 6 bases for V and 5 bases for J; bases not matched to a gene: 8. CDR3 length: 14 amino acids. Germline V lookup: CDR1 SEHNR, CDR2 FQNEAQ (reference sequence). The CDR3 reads CASSYSGGLTEAFF. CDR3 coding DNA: TGTGCCAGCAGTTACTCAGGGGGCCTAACTGAAGCTTTCTTT.

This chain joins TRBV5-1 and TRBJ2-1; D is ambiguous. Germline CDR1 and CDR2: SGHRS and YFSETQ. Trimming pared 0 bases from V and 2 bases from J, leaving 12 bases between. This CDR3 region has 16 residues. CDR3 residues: CASSLVFGSAYNEQFF. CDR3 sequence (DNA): TGCGCCAGCAGCTTGGTATTCGGTTCCGCCTACAATGAGCAGTTCTTC.

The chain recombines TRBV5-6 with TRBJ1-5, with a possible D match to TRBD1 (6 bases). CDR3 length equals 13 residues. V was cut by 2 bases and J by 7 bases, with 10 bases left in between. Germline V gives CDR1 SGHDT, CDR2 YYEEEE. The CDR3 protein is CASSFAGAQPQHF. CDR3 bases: TGTGCCAGCAGCTTTGCAGGGGCCCAGCCCCAGCATTTT.